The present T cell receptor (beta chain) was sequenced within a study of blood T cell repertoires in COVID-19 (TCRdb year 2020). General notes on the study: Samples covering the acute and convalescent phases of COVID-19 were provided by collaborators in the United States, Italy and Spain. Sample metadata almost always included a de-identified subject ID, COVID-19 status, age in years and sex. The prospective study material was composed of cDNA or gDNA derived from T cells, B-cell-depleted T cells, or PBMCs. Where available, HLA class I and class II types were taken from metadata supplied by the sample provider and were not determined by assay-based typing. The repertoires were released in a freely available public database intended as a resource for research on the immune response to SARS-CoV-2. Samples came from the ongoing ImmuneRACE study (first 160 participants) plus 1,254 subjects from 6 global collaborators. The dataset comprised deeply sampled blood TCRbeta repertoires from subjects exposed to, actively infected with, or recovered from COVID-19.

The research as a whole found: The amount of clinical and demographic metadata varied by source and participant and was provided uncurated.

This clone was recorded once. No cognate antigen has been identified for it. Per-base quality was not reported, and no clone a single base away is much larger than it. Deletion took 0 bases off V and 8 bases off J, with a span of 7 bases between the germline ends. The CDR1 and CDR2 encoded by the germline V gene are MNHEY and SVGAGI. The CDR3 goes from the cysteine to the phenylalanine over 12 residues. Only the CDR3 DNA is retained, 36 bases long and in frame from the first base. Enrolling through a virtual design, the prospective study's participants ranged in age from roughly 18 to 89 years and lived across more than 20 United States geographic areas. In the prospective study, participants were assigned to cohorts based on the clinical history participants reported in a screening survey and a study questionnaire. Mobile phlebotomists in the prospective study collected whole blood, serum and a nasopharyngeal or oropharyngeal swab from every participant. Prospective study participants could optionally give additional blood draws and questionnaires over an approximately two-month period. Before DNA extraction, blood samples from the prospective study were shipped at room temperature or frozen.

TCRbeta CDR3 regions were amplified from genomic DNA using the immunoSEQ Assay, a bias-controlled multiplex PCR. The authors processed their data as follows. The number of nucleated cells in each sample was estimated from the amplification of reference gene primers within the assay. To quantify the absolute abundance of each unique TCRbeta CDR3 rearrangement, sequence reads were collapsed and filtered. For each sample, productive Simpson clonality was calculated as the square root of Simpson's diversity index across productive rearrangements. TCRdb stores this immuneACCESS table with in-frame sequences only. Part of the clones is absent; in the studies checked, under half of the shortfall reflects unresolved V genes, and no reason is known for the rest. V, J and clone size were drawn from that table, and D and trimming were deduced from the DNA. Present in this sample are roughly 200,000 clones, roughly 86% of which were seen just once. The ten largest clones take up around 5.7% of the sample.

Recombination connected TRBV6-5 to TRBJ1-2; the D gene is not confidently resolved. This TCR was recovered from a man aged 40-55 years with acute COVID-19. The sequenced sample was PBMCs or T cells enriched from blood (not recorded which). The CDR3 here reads CASSYSSTGYTF. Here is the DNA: TGTGCCAGCAGTTACTCGAGTACCGGCTACACCTTC.